This T cell receptor beta chain came from a study of Graves' ophthalmopathy and Graves' hyperthyroidism. Transcripts of RNA were the source for amplifying TCR beta CDR3 regions. In the first round, RT-PCR was carried out with HTBI primers, and a multiplex PCR formed the second round. TCRdb reanalysed the multiplex PCR reads using MiXCR and keeps one entry per CDR3 protein. Of about 590,000 distinct CDR3 sequences in the sample, 35% to 40% are singletons; the top ten hold about 4%. None of the included patients had other autoimmune diseases, uncontrolled infections, pregnancy or lactation, as these led to exclusion. Germline assignment: CDR1 MGHRA and CDR2 YSYEKL. The CDR3 has 15 residues. The germline V and J ends were trimmed by 0 bases and 0 bases, with 8 bases remaining between them. This clonotype was recorded at least ten times.

The sequenced sample was peripheral blood or thyroid tissue (not recorded which). The clonotype comes from an adult man with Graves' hyperthyroidism. The gene calls are TRBV4-1 and TRBJ1-2; D call uncertain. The DNA of the CDR3 is TGCGCCAGCAGCCAAGAAACGACGACTAACTATGGCTACACCTTC. Its translation: CASSQETTTNYGYTF.